The entry below gives a single T cell receptor (beta chain) sequence along with its context. Germline values: CDR1 LGHDT, CDR2 YNNKEL (reference sequence). CDR3 length: 15 residues. Deletions cut 0 bases from V and 4 bases from J, with 12 bases between. This sample stems from a study of blood T cell repertoires in COVID-19. The overall study: T cells, B-cell-depleted T cells, or PBMCs supplied cDNA or gDNA.

Original methodology: For nucleated cells, counts were estimated from reference gene primer amplification. Data came from immunoSEQ multiplex PCR; TCRdb stores just in-frame clones and leaves some out. D and trimming come from the DNA, and the V and J calls and clone size come from that table. The sample has approximately 68,000 clones; around 85% are singletons. The chain links TRBV3-1 (or the pseudogene TRBV3-2) to TRBJ1-2; D remains unclear. The sample taken for sequencing was peripheral blood. The sequence was collected from a woman at least 80 years old with active or convalescent COVID-19. CDR3 loop: CASSQDIEGIYGYTF. The CDR3 nucleotides read TGTGCCAGCAGCCAAGATATCGAGGGCATCTATGGCTACACCTTC.